This T cell receptor beta chain is drawn from a study of shared clonotypes between healthy human individuals (dated by TCRdb to about 2020). Broadly, across the study: The cohort comprised a couple of women and a few men aged 18 to 49 years. Libraries were prepared and TCR repertoires were sequenced by different laboratories using diverse techniques, in order to increase sequencing depth and limit assay-specific biases. The study deeply sequenced blood TCR repertoires of five healthy adults to estimate repertoire size and the extent of clonotype sharing between individuals. Each donor's leukapheresis produced roughly between about 0.8 and 8.9 billion PBMCs. For each donor, three plates each were used for CD4 naive and CD4 memory, two plates were used for CD8 naive, and one plate was used for CD8 memory. The research as a whole found: Approximately 5% of naive CD4, around 3.6% of naive CD8, 2% to 2.5% of memory CD4, and 0.35% to 0.5% of memory CD8 clonotypes were shared across a few donors. Incomplete sequencing was indicated by rarefaction of sorted-subset datasets, despite the large sequencing depth. Because the study included only a small number of donors, the genetic and exposure-history diversity represented was limited. Pairwise subsampling led to the expectation that sequencing depth would affect the degree of clonotype sharing among donors. Clonotypes shared by all four sorted-subset donors showed higher generation probabilities than non-shared clonotypes. Sampling was limited to blood, and TCR repertoires in tissue likely differ from TCR repertoires in blood. Estimated clonotype richness was generally larger for naive than for memory subsets.

For the CD8 naive samples, CD45RO-negative cells were positively selected for CCR7, yielding a CD45RA+CCR7+ population from which TemRA cells were excluded. The donors were healthy, HIV-negative adults who had no recently reported acute infections or vaccinations. Only Caucasian adults living in Nashville, Tennessee, USA were represented among the donors. Blood was collected by leukapheresis, and PBMCs were isolated by Ficoll-Histopaque density gradient centrifugation and then cryopreserved in liquid nitrogen vapor phase. Analytical flow cytometry was used to check the purity and quantity of each magnetically sorted T cell population. From each sorted fraction, genomic DNA was isolated and quantified by UV absorbance on a Nanodrop 2000c. Relative to germline, V is missing 5 bases and J is missing 6 bases, with 13 bases of the junction outside any gene match. Taken from cysteine to phenylalanine, the CDR3 has 15 residues. Only the CDR3 region is kept as DNA, spanning 45 bases read in frame from base 1. From the germline V gene (reference sequence), CDR1 is MNHEY and CDR2 is SMNVEV.

Using the deep immunoSEQ assay, TCR CDR3 regions were amplified from genomic DNA by multiplex PCR. Extracted genomic DNA from each cell subset was spread evenly across all wells of several immunoSEQ 96-well plates, with each plate serving as a replicate. Each replicate PCR for sorted subsets received approximately 220 ng genomic DNA, equal to roughly 30,000 T cell genomes. The purified libraries were quantified using a Qubit 3.0 fluorometer, sized with a Bioanalyzer 2100, and then quantified again using the KAPA Library Quantification kit. Every immunoSEQ 96-well plate was sequenced on a separate single-read 150-cycle Illumina NextSeq 550 flow cell. In the paper's pipeline: Because the immunoSEQ output held only junctional sequences and lacked quality scores, the filtering could not match the filtering applied to full-length reads. To assign V/J genes and CDR3, sequences were annotated against IMGT germline references using PyIR, a Python wrapper for IgBLAST v1.9. Reads with weak V/J assignments (E-value above 1e-6), missing CDR3, stop codons, out-of-frame junctions, or ambiguous translated residues were removed. V3J clonotypes were defined as sequences sharing an identical inferred V gene, J gene, and CDR3 amino acid sequence. To compute the percentage overlap between repertoires, the number of shared unique clonotypes was divided by the size of the smaller repertoire. Three approaches were used to assess repertoire richness: RTK rarefaction, the Chao1 estimator, and Recon v2.1 estimates of unobserved clonotypes. Generation probabilities for all TCRbeta clonotypes obtained by the gDNA method from several donors were computed using OLGA. TCRdb holds this immuneACCESS table with in-frame rearrangements only. Some clones are missing; in checked studies, unresolved V genes explain under half, and the rest has no known cause. Clonal size and the V and J genes are those of that table, whereas D and trimming came from the DNA. The sample data list about 2 million clones, and roughly 95% of these were observed just once. Approximately 1% of the sample rests with the top ten.

As regards this clone: No antigen is known for it. Base quality data are lacking; no much larger clone is found one base away.

The material sequenced was naive CD8+ T cells sorted from blood. The cell subset or site label, read with the paper, signifies: CD45RA+CCR7+. The chain is assembled from TRBV27 and TRBJ2-7; TRBD1 agrees with 7 junctional bases. The receptor comes from a man in his late teens or twenties in good health. For the CDR3, the sequence is CASSTRQGCVFEQYF. The DNA reads as follows: TGTGCCAGCAGTACTCGACAGGGATGTGTGTTCGAGCAGTACTTC.